This section outlines one T cell receptor beta chain sequence together with its context. This clonotype has only a few counts. The antigen it recognizes is unknown. This could be a read error, since a much larger clone is one nucleotide away. This entry belongs to a study of Graves' ophthalmopathy and Graves' hyperthyroidism (dated by TCRdb to the late 2010s). For the wider study: Peripheral blood samples were taken at the time of initial diagnosis, before any treatment was given. In roughly six hyperthyroidism patients, the T-cell repertoire of thyroid tissue was compared with the T-cell repertoire of blood. For training and testing, the approximately 92 patients in the discovery cohort were randomly divided in a 7:3 ratio. Once sampling was done, hyperthyroidism patients were given methimazole at a starting dose of 30 mg daily, while ophthalmopathy patients were given high-dose intravenous methylprednisolone. To explore V-J signatures that distinguish ophthalmopathy from hyperthyroidism, a discovery set of around 100 patients was enrolled, made up of 43 with ophthalmopathy and 55 to 65 with stable hyperthyroidism. In total, approximately 140 blood samples were TCR-sequenced: fewer than 50 ophthalmopathy, 75 hyperthyroidism and approximately 17 hyperthyroidism-to-ophthalmopathy patients. TCR beta repertoire signatures were used to distinguish Graves' ophthalmopathy from Graves' hyperthyroidism and to predict progression to ophthalmopathy. The independent validation cohort included 18 to 20 hyperthyroidism patients plus 17 patients who later progressed from hyperthyroidism to ophthalmopathy. The study at large found these results: In cross-validation, the 13-signature model distinguished ophthalmopathy from stable hyperthyroidism with just over 85% sensitivity and just under 84% specificity, and in the test set the corresponding values were around 80% and 75%. No statistical method was used to predetermine the sample size, and group allocation was not hidden from the investigators. Most of the expanded thyroid clonotypes with a frequency above 0.001 were also detected in blood, and it was suggested that the thyroid immune response may be reflected by blood repertoires. In validation, the model predicted ophthalmopathy progression with 55% to 71% sensitivity and roughly 78% specificity; eleven to twelve predicted patients were CT-confirmed with GO in a median of approximately 6.2 months.

As encoded in the germline V gene, CDR1 is SGHVS while CDR2 is FNYEAQ. CDR3 length: 15 amino acids, cysteine to phenylalanine. CDR3 DNA is the only sequence kept; it has 45 bases, read in frame from the first base. Hyperthyroidism was defined as stable when no progression to ophthalmopathy occurred within 18 months of follow-up. Hyperthyroidism patients were newly diagnosed, with disease duration under 2 months, and aged 18 to 65 years. Patients were excluded if they had other autoimmune diseases, uncontrolled infections, pregnancy or lactation. Diagnosis relied on clinical symptoms, serum thyroxine, TRAb, thyroid ultrasound and orbital computed tomography. Using Ficoll-Paque density gradient centrifugation, PBMCs were isolated from about 10 ml of fresh peripheral blood. Total RNA was extracted using Trizol reagent, and RNA quality was checked on an Agilent 2100 Bioanalyzer. For repertoire sequencing, the TCR beta CDR3 regions were amplified from RNA transcripts. The first round of RT-PCR was done with HTBI primers and the Qiagen OneStep RT-PCR kit, and was followed by a second round of multiplex PCR, then size selection and purification. Libraries were sequenced paired-end with 100 bp reads on an Illumina HiSeq2000. In the paper's pipeline: SOAPnuke was used to process the reads, removing any read that contained adapters or uncalled bases, had a mean Phred below 15, or lacked an exact match to the constant primer or identifier. COPE v1.2.5 was used to merge the high-quality paired reads. Each unique nucleotide sequence was treated as a clonotype, and MiTCR v1.1 was used to align the clonotypes to the IMGT TRB V, D and J references. The analysis was limited to V-J combinations with a frequency above 0.0001, which together covered around 99% of the repertoires. A TCR clonal expansion and chaos score per V-J combination was defined as the ratio of F50 clonal expansion to chaos observed in the TCRdist matrix. Welch's t-statistics and random forest were used to reduce the features to about a dozen V-J combinations, which were then used as input to a naive Bayes classifier. The Morisita-Horn index was used to measure how similar the thyroid and blood repertoires were. TCRdb trimmed public reads at Q25 via fastp, called clones via MiXCR and kept in-frame beta chains. CDR3 protein sequences are deduplicated, and each keeps its most common genes and DNA. The authors' filters were not applied to this entry. In all, the sample holds some 410,000 distinct CDR3 sequences, and approximately 21% of those were seen once. Roughly 3% of the sample lies in the top ten.

The chain uses TRBV7-6 and TRBJ2-2; matching of 5 bases hints at TRBD2 as the D gene. Sequences were obtained from peripheral blood. This receptor was taken from a woman between 18 and 29 years old with stable Graves' hyperthyroidism. Donor details come from another sample of the same person, matched by shared clones. At the DNA level, the sequence is TGTGCCAGCAGCTTTGTCGTAATAGGCACCGGGGAGCTGTGTTTT. Translated, it reads CASSFVVIGTGELCF.